One and the same sample provided the 27 T cell receptor beta chains below, sequenced in a study of blood T cell repertoires in COVID-19. Profiling relied on immunoSEQ multiplex PCR, and the TCRdb table lists in-frame clones only, not all of them. There are about 190,000 clones in the sample; over 75% occur only once, and around 2.8% lies in the top ten. The sequencing input was peripheral blood. The receptor source for this set is an elderly woman with active or convalescent COVID-19.

The chain has TRBV27 and TRBJ2-7; 9 bases map to TRBD1. Germline V CDR1 and CDR2: MNHEY, SMNVEV (reference sequence). This CDR3 is built from 15 residues. Trimming at V came to 5 bases and at J to 2 bases, leaving 7 bases not matched to a gene. The CDR3, as DNA: TGTGCCAGCAGTGATCACGGGACAGGGACCTACGAGCAGTACTTC. It translates to CASSDHGTGTYEQYF.

This rearrangement joins TRBV20-1 to TRBJ1-1, with D tentatively TRBD1 (5 bases). CDR1 is DFQATT and CDR2 is SNEGSKA in the germline V gene (reference sequence). The CDR3 has 11 amino acids. V was trimmed by 2 bases and J by 7 bases, leaving 8 bases between them. The CDR3 DNA sequence: TGCAGTGCTAGACAGGGACTTGAAGCTTTCTTT. Translating it yields CSARQGLEAFF.

This clone occurred many times. The chain uses TRBV28 and TRBJ1-5; D is uncertain. In germline, CDR1 is MDHEN, CDR2 SYDVKM. This CDR3 contains 13 residues. V dropped 10 bases and J dropped 2 bases, with 12 bases sitting between them. The CDR3, as DNA: TGTGCCAACAGCGTGTCCCGCAATCAGCCCCAGCATTTT. As protein: CANSVSRNQPQHF.

This chain connects TRBV25-1 to TRBJ2-1, with D tentatively TRBD2 (6 bases). The CDR3 sequence is 11 residues long. Trimming took 7 bases from V and 10 from J, leaving 11 bases between them. Germline-derived CDR1 and CDR2 are MGHDK and SYGVNS. The CDR3 DNA reads as TGTGCCAGCACCGGGGGACGAGAGCAGTTCTTC. This translates into CASTGGREQFF.

The chain carries TRBV21-1 and TRBJ1-5. TRBV21-1 corresponds to a pseudogene. This CDR3 has 12 amino acids. The CDR3 region has the DNA TGTGCCAGCAGCAAAGCGGAGATGCCCCAGCATTTT. This sequence encodes CASSKAEMPQHF.

The J gene is TRBJ1-4, the V gene TRBV15, with D unresolved. V was shortened by 1 base and J by 5 bases, with 8 bases between the two germline ends. This CDR3 comprises 14 residues. Germline V lookup: CDR1 LNHNV, CDR2 YYDKDF (reference sequence). Here the CDR3 reads CATSRGRNNEKLFF. The CDR3 coding sequence is TGTGCCACCAGCAGAGGGCGGAACAATGAAAAACTGTTTTTT.

The chain's CDR3 is CASSLGPGSEYGYTF. The CDR3 DNA reads as TGCGCCAGCAGCTTGGGGCCGGGGTCTGAATATGGCTACACCTTC. The chain uses TRBV5-1 and TRBJ1-2; D ambiguous. Germline V gene data show CDR1 as SGHRS and CDR2 as YFSETQ. The CDR3 contains 15 residues. V dropped 0 bases and J dropped 5 bases, with 14 bases sitting between them.

The chain combines TRBV28 with TRBJ1-2, with 11 bases matching TRBD1. Germline V CDR1 and CDR2: MDHEN, SYDVKM. The CDR3 runs 16 residues. V was pared by 6 bases and J by 7 bases, with 13 bases of the junction left unmatched. CDR3 region: CASREGGGQGAFGYTF. CDR3 DNA: TGTGCCAGCAGAGAGGGGGGCGGACAGGGGGCGTTTGGCTACACCTTC.

The CDR3 loop is CAISEYGQGNTEAFF. In DNA, the CDR3 is TGTGCCATCAGTGAGTACGGACAGGGGAACACTGAAGCTTTCTTT. The chain links TRBV10-3 to TRBJ1-1; 8 bases map to TRBD1. Germline-derived CDR1 and CDR2 are ENHRY and SYGVKD. The trim removed 1 base at V and 1 base at J, leaving 2 bases unmatched. This CDR3 is built from 15 residues.

This clone was seen a handful of times. The J gene is TRBJ2-3, the V gene TRBV9; 12 bases line up with TRBD2. The junction had 8 bases not matched to a gene; V was cut back by 4 bases and J by 5 bases. The CDR3 is 16 residues long. Germline CDR1 and CDR2: SGDLS and YYNGEE. CDR3 sequence: CASSPPSGGAGDTQYF. CDR3 coding DNA: TGTGCCAGCAGCCCCCCTAGCGGGGGGGCCGGAGATACGCAGTATTTT.

The rearrangement uses TRBV3-1 (or the pseudogene TRBV3-2) and TRBJ2-7, with a possible D match to TRBD2 (6 bases). This CDR3 contains 12 residues. With 4 bases removed from V and 6 bases from J, the gap between germline ends came to 10 bases. Germline-derived CDR1 and CDR2 are LGHDT and YNNKEL (reference sequence). The CDR3 region has the DNA TGTGCCAGCAGCCGGGGGGAGCGCGAGCAGTACTTC. It yields the protein CASSRGEREQYF.

The chain employs TRBV29-1 and TRBJ1-1; tentatively, D is TRBD1 (5 bases). CDR1 is SQVTM, CDR2 ANQGSEA, per germline. This CDR3 is built from 14 residues. The germline V and J ends were trimmed by 7 bases and 1 base, with 16 bases remaining between them. For the CDR3, the DNA is TGCAGCGCTTTTTCAGGGTTCGCGAACACTGAAGCTTTCTTT. This encodes CSAFSGFANTEAFF.

V and J are TRBV28 and TRBJ2-5; 12 positions match TRBD1. V shed 1 base, J shed 5 bases, and the junction held 5 bases outside the gene matches. Looked up from germline, CDR1 is MDHEN and CDR2 is SYDVKM. This CDR3 region has 16 residues. The CDR3 region has the DNA TGTGCCAGCAGTTTATTACCGGGACAGGGGGCTGAGACCCAGTACTTC. Translating it yields CASSLLPGQGAETQYF.

The V call is TRBV9, the J call TRBJ2-5; 15 bases fit TRBD2. Unmatched junction bases numbered 12, after V lost 4 bases and J lost 2 bases. This CDR3 spans 19 amino acids. From germline, CDR1 is SGDLS and CDR2 YYNGEE. For the CDR3, the DNA is TGTGCCAGCAGCCATAAACTCGGACTAGCGGGGGGGGATCAAGAGACCCAGTACTTC. Amino acid sequence: CASSHKLGLAGGDQETQYF.

In its sample, this clone was seen once. This chain uses TRBV6-6 with TRBJ2-1; D might be TRBD2 (5 bases). Looked up from germline, CDR1 is MNHNY and CDR2 is SVGAGI (reference sequence). This CDR3 spans 14 amino acids. The V end lost 6 bases, the J end lost 9 bases, and 18 bases lay between the germline ends. CDR3: CASSFSVGEGEQFF. CDR3 nucleotide sequence: TGTGCCAGCAGCTTCTCCGTCGGTGAGGGTGAGCAGTTCTTC.

On this clone itself: Distinct nucleotide sequences in the sample also encode this CDR3. This chain connects TRBV5-1 to TRBJ2-5; D gene unclear. V dropped 1 base and J dropped 4 bases, with 5 bases sitting between them. CDR1 is SGHRS, CDR2 YFSETQ, per germline. The CDR3 has 12 amino acids. CDR3 loop: CASSLTGETQYF. The DNA for the CDR3 is TGCGCCAGCAGCTTGACGGGAGAGACCCAGTACTTC.

The genes are TRBV5-1 and TRBJ1-2; 9 bases are shared with TRBD1. Germline-derived CDR1 and CDR2 are SGHRS and YFSETQ. This CDR3 region has 17 residues. V lost 0 bases and J lost 0; bases outside the gene matches: 6. The CDR3 DNA sequence: TGCGCCAGCAGCTTGGATAGGGGGACAGGGTCTAACTATGGCTACACCTTC. Its translation is CASSLDRGTGSNYGYTF.

The rearrangement links TRBV15 to TRBJ2-5; 9 bases match TRBD2. This CDR3 region has 16 residues. CDR1 LNHNV and CDR2 YYDKDF come from the germline V gene (reference sequence). V lost 0 bases, J lost 3 bases, and 5 bases stayed unmatched. The CDR3 DNA is TGTGCCACCAGCAGAGACTATAGCGGGGGAAAAGAGACCCAGTACTTC. This translates into CATSRDYSGGKETQYF.

This rearrangement joins TRBV5-5 to TRBJ1-4, with 9 bases matching TRBD1. This CDR3 contains 17 residues. Germline V gene data show CDR1 as SGHKS and CDR2 as YYEKEE (reference sequence). The V segment lost 4 bases and the J segment 4 bases; nucleotides outside the gene matches: 11. This CDR3 is CASSTSRDRARNEKLFF. CDR3 DNA: TGTGCCAGCAGCACGTCCCGGGACAGGGCTCGTAATGAAAAACTGTTTTTT.

As for this clone: The junction departs from germline at one end; a sequencing error may be responsible. V and J are TRBV29-1 and TRBJ1-2, with 7 bases lining up with TRBD1. The CDR3 totals 15 residues. From germline, CDR1 is SQVTM and CDR2 ANQGSEA. CDR3 sequence: CSLDARMDRTYGYTF. The DNA for the CDR3 is TGCAGCCTTGACGCCCGGATGGACAGGACTTATGGCTACACCTTC.

The J gene is TRBJ2-1, the V gene TRBV3-1 (or the pseudogene TRBV3-2), with TRBD2 as a possible D gene (5 bases). The ends were cut back, 1 base at V and 10 bases at J, with 11 bases in the middle. Per germline, CDR1 LGHDT and CDR2 YNNKEL (reference sequence). The CDR3 is made up of 13 amino acids. The CDR3 DNA follows: TGTGCCAGCAGCCAAGCCGAGCGGCGGGAGCAGTTCTTC. As protein: CASSQAERREQFF.

This rearrangement joins TRBV7-9 to TRBJ1-1, with TRBD1 as a possible D gene (6 bases). The CDR3 contains 19 residues. V gave up 5 bases and J gave up 11 bases, with 36 bases separating them. CDR1 and CDR2 from the germline V gene are SEHNR and FQNEAQ (reference sequence). The CDR3 bases are TGTGCCAGCAGCCCCACGAGGGGGGGTAACACAGGGTGGTTCAACCCCGCTTTCTTT. Translation gives CASSPTRGGNTGWFNPAFF.

The rearrangement links TRBV28 to TRBJ1-5, with 8 positions matching TRBD1. The CDR3 is made up of 14 amino acids. Trimming removed 5 bases from V and 5 bases from J; junction bases left unmatched: 5. Germline CDR1 MDHEN, CDR2 SYDVKM. The CDR3 nucleotides read TGTGCCAGCAGTGGACAGGGTGGCGATCAGCCCCAGCATTTT. It codes for CASSGQGGDQPQHF.

V and J are TRBV10-3 and TRBJ2-1; 9 positions agree with TRBD1. Germline V lookup: CDR1 ENHRY, CDR2 SYGVKD. V lost 3 bases to trimming and J lost 4 bases; unmatched junction nucleotides: 7. The CDR3 has 16 amino acids. This CDR3 is CAISDPGQGNYNEQFF. In nucleotides, the CDR3 is TGTGCCATCAGTGATCCAGGACAGGGGAATTACAATGAGCAGTTCTTC.

This chain uses TRBV6-1 with TRBJ1-5; no firm D call. The CDR3 has 13 amino acids. V was pared by 0 bases and J by 5 bases, with 5 bases between. Germline V gene data show CDR1 as MNHNS and CDR2 as SASEGT. Here the CDR3 reads CASSEAFDQPQHF. Here the CDR3 DNA reads TGTGCCAGCAGTGAAGCCTTCGATCAGCCCCAGCATTTT.

The chain couples TRBV19 to TRBJ2-7; maybe TRBD2 (7 bases). Per germline, CDR1 LNHDA and CDR2 SQIVND (reference sequence). V gave up 1 base and J gave up 1 base, with 11 bases separating them. The CDR3 spans 15 residues. The CDR3 is CASSIVGGPSYEQYF. DNA for the CDR3: TGTGCCAGTAGTATAGTCGGGGGGCCTTCCTACGAGCAGTACTTC.

The J gene is TRBJ1-6, the V gene TRBV2, with TRBD1 matching over 9 bases. J lost 6 bases, V lost 6 bases, and 9 bases had no gene match. The germline CDR1 and CDR2 sequences are SNHLY and FYNNEI. The CDR3 is 16 residues long. Written as DNA, the CDR3 is TGTGCCAGCAGGGTCACAGGGGGCGCGGGTAATTCACCCCTCCACTTT. It is translated as CASRVTGGAGNSPLHF.